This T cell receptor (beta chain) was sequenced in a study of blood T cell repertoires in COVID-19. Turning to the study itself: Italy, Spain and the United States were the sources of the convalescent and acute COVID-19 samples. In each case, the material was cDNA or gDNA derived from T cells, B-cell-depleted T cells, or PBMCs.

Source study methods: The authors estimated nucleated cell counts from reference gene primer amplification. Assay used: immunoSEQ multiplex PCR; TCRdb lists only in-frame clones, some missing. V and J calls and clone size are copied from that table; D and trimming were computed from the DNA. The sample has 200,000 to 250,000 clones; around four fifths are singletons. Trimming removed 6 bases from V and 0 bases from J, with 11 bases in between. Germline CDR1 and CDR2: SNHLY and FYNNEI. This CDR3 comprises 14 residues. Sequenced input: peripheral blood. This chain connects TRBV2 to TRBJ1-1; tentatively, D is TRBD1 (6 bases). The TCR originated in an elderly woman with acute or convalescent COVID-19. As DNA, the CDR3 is TGTGCCAGCAGGGACAGCAGACTGAACACTGAAGCTTTCTTT. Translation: CASRDSRLNTEAFF.